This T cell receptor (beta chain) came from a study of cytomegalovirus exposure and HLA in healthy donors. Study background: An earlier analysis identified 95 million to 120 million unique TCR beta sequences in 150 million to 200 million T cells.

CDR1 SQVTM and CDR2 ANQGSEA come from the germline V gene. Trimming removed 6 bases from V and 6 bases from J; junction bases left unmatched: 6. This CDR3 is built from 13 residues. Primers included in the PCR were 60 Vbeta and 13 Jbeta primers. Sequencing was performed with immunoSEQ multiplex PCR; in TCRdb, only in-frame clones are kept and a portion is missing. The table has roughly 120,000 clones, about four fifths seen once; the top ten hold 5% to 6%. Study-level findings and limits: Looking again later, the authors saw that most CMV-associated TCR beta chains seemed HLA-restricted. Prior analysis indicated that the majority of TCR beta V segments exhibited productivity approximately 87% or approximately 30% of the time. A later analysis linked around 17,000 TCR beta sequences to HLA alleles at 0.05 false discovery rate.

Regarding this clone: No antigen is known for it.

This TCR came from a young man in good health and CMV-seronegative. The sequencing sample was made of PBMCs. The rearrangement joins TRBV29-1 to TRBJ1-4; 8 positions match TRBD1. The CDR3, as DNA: TGCAGCGTCGCAGCAGGGGGCGATGAAAAACTGTTTTTT. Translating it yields CSVAAGGDEKLFF.